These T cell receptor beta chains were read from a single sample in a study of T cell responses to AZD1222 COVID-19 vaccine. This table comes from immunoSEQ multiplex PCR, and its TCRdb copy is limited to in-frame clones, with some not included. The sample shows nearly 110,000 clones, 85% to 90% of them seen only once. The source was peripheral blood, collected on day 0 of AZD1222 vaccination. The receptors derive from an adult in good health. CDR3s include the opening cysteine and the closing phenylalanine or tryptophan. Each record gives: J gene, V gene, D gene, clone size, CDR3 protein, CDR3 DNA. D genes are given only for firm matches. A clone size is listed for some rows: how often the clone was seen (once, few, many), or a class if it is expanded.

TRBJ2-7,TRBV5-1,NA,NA,CASSLTASNYEQYF,TGCGCCAGCAGCTTGACGGCCAGTAACTACGAGCAGTACTTC
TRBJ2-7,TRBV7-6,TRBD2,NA,CASSPQTSGSSYEQYF,TGTGCCAGCAGCCCCCAGACTAGCGGGAGCTCCTACGAGCAGTACTTC
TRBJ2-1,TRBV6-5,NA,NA,CASSYGPDNEQFF,TGTGCCAGCAGTTACGGTCCAGACAATGAGCAGTTCTTC
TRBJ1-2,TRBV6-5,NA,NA,CASSYSDPSYGYTF,TGTGCCAGCAGTTACTCGGACCCCAGTTATGGCTACACCTTC
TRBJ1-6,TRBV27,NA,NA,CASNTLNSPLHF,TGTGCCAGCAACACCCTTAATTCACCCCTCCACTTT
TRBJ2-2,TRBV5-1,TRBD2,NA,CASSLGLAERGTGELFF,TGCGCCAGCAGCCTCGGACTAGCGGAGCGTGGGACCGGGGAGCTGTTTTTT
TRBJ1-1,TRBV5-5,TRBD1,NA,CASSVGQGPEAFF,TGTGCCAGCAGCGTGGGACAGGGGCCTGAAGCTTTCTTT
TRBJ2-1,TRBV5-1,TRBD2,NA,CASSSGTSGGRYNEQFF,TGCGCCAGCAGCTCCGGGACTAGCGGGGGACGCTACAATGAGCAGTTCTTC
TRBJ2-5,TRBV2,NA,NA,CASRGDGLHLETQYF,TGTGCCAGCAGGGGGGACGGCCTCCACCTCGAGACCCAGTACTTC
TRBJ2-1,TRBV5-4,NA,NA,CASSLGRDVLTDEQFF,TGTGCCAGCAGCTTAGGACGAGACGTCCTTACGGATGAGCAGTTCTTC
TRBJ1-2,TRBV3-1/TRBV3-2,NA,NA,CASSRNIKYGYTF,TGTGCCAGCAGCCGAAACATTAAATATGGCTACACCTTC
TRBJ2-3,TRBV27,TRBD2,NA,CASSLSSGIDTQYF,TGTGCCAGCAGTTTATCTAGCGGGATAGATACGCAGTATTTT
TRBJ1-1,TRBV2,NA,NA,CASSPDWYTEAFF,TGTGCCAGCAGTCCGGATTGGTACACTGAAGCTTTCTTT
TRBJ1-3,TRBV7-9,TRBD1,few,CASSPGQGDGNTIYF,TGTGCCAGCAGCCCGGGACAGGGAGATGGAAACACCATATATTTT
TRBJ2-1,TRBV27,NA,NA,CASSPGTPYNEQFF,TGTGCCAGCAGTCCCGGGACCCCCTACAATGAGCAGTTCTTC
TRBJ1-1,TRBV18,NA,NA,CASSLEGTMNTEAFF,TGTGCCAGCTCGTTGGAGGGGACAATGAACACTGAAGCTTTCTTT
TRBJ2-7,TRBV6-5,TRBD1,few,CASRRGTGPGGEQYF,TGTGCCAGCAGACGCGGGACAGGGCCCGGAGGCGAGCAGTACTTC
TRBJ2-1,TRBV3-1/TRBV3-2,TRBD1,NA,CASSQESIWQGALNEQFF,TGTGCCAGCAGCCAAGAAAGCATCTGGCAGGGGGCTTTGAATGAGCAGTTCTTC
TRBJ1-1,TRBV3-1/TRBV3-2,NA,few,CASSQDVRNTEAFF,TGTGCCAGCAGCCAAGATGTACGGAACACTGAAGCTTTCTTT
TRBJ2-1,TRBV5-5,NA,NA,CASSLNEQFF,TGTGCCAGCAGCCTCAATGAGCAGTTCTTC
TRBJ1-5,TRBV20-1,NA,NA,CSASPGAQPQHF,TGCAGTGCTAGTCCGGGGGCCCAGCCCCAGCATTTT
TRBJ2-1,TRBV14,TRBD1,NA,CASRQTYRGNEQFF,TGTGCCAGCAGACAGACCTACAGGGGAAATGAGCAGTTCTTC
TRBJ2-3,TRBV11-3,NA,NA,CASSYRVTDTQYF,TGTGCCAGCAGCTACCGAGTCACAGATACGCAGTATTTT
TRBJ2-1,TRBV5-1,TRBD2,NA,CASTQTSGLNNEQFF,TGCGCCAGCACCCAAACTAGCGGGCTTAACAATGAGCAGTTCTTC
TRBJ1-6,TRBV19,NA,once,CASSMMESGNSPLHF,TGTGCCAGTAGTATGATGGAGAGCGGGAATTCACCCCTCCACTTT
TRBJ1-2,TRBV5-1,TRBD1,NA,CASSTTGAGYGYTF,TGCGCCAGCAGCACGACAGGGGCAGGGTATGGCTACACCTTC
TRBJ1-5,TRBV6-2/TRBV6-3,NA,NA,CASSYGPKPRQPQHF,TGTGCCAGCAGTTACGGGCCCAAACCCCGGCAGCCCCAGCATTTT
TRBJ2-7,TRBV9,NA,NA,CASSPHTGRYREQYF,TGTGCCAGCAGCCCTCACACGGGGCGGTATCGCGAGCAGTACTTC
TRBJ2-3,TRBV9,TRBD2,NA,CASSVSWGTSAATQYF,TGTGCCAGCAGCGTAAGCTGGGGGACTAGCGCCGCGACGCAGTATTTT
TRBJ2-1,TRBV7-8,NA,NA,CASSLGAGAYNEQFF,TGTGCCAGCAGCTTAGGTGCAGGGGCGTACAATGAGCAGTTCTTC
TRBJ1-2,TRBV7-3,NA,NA,CASSLMGGPNYGYTF,TGTGCCAGCAGCTTAATGGGGGGCCCTAACTATGGCTACACCTTC
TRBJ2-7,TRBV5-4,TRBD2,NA,CASSFTGSGNREQYF,TGTGCCAGCAGCTTCACCGGGAGCGGGAATCGCGAGCAGTACTTC
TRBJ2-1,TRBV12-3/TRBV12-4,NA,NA,CASSNRAPQFF,TGTGCCAGCAGCAACCGGGCCCCCCAGTTCTTC
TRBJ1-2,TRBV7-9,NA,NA,CASSFATGINYGYTF,TGTGCCAGCAGCTTCGCAACAGGGATCAACTATGGCTACACCTTC
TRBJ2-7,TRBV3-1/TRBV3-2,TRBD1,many,CASRGQGYEQYF,TGTGCCAGCAGGGGACAGGGCTACGAGCAGTACTTC
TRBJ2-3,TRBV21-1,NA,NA,CASSRPGGRRRTDTQYF,TGTGCCAGCAGCCGACCCGGGGGGAGAAGAAGAACAGATACGCAGTATTTT
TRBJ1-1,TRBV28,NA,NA,CASSSPGRNTEAFF,TGTGCCAGCAGTTCCCCAGGGAGGAACACTGAAGCTTTCTTT
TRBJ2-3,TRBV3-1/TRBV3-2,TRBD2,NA,CASSRFIAGGADTQYF,TGTGCCAGCAGCCGATTTATAGCGGGAGGCGCAGATACGCAGTATTTT
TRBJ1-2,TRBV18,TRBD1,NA,CASSPPGTGTNYGYTF,TGTGCCAGCTCACCCCCCGGGACAGGAACTAACTATGGCTACACCTTC
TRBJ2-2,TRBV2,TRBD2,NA,CASSKSGMDTGELFF,TGTGCCAGCAGCAAAAGCGGGATGGACACCGGGGAGCTGTTTTTT
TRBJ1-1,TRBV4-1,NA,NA,CASSQIGRTEAFF,TGCGCCAGCAGCCAAATAGGGCGGACTGAAGCTTTCTTT
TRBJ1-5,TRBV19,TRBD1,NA,CASRAGRHRGSNQPQHF,TGTGCCAGTCGAGCGGGTCGGCACAGGGGCAGCAATCAGCCCCAGCATTTT
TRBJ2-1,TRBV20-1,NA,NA,CSASTGVEQFF,TGCAGTGCTAGTACTGGGGTTGAGCAGTTCTTC